The 30 T cell receptor beta chains in this list originate from one sample, sequenced in a study of cytomegalovirus exposure and HLA in healthy donors. Primers included in the PCR were 60 Vbeta and 13 Jbeta primers. Produced via immunoSEQ multiplex PCR; TCRdb's table is partial and in-frame only. Of roughly 90,000 clones in the sample, 85% to 90% were seen once. Input material: PBMCs. Receptor source: a man younger than 35 in good health and CMV-seronegative.

The gene calls are TRBV18 and TRBJ1-5, with D hard to call. Germline V gene data show CDR1 as KGHSH and CDR2 as LQKENI. The CDR3 loop spans 16 amino acids. Trimming pared 2 bases from V and 3 bases from J, leaving 14 bases between. CDR3 DNA sequence: TGTGCCAGCTCACCAGCCGGGATTTACAACAATCAGCCCCAGCATTTT. The encoded protein is CASSPAGIYNNQPQHF.

This sequence joins TRBV27 and TRBJ2-7, with D perhaps TRBD1 (6 bases). The germline V gene encodes CDR1 MNHEY and CDR2 SMNVEV (reference sequence). This CDR3 has 14 residues. Trimming removed 8 bases at V and 9 bases at J, with 23 bases between. The CDR3 DNA is TGTGCCAGCGGTCTAGGACAGTCAAGCAAGGCGCAGTACTTC. It translates to CASGLGQSSKAQYF.

This chain connects TRBV7-9 to TRBJ2-1, with D possibly being TRBD1 (6 bases). Germline CDR1 SEHNR, CDR2 FQNEAQ (reference sequence). Trimming took 4 bases from V and 3 from J, leaving 19 bases between them. This CDR3 is built from 17 residues. DNA of the CDR3: TGTGCCAGCAGCTCGCCTCCGACAGGTCCCGTCTACAATGAGCAGTTCTTC. Translation: CASSSPPTGPVYNEQFF.

The V and J genes are TRBV5-1 and TRBJ2-3; 7 nucleotides line up with TRBD2. V trimming: 4 bases; J trimming: 0 bases; junction bases outside the gene matches: 8. The CDR3 has 16 amino acids. CDR1 is SGHRS and CDR2 is YFSETQ in the germline V gene. CDR3 sequence (DNA): TGCGCCAGCAGCCCGTTCCAGCGGGATAGCACAGATACGCAGTATTTT. Amino acid sequence: CASSPFQRDSTDTQYF. Supplemented by reference TRBV5-1 and TRBJ2-3, the full variable domain reads KAGVTQTPRYLIKTRGQQVTLSCSPISGHRSVSWYQQTPGQGLQFLFEYFSETQRNKGNFPGRFSGRQFSNSRSEMNVSTLELGDSALYLCASSPFQRDSTDTQYFGPGTRLTVL.

Concerning this clone itself: Mismatch with germline at one junction end may stem from a read error. The V and J genes are TRBV7-9 and TRBJ1-6, with TRBD1 matching 9 bases. The CDR3 is 16 residues long. Germline CDR1 and CDR2: SEHNR and FQNEAQ (reference sequence). As DNA, the CDR3 is TGTTCCAGCAGCTGGGGGACAGGGTTGAATAATTCACCCCTCCACTTT. Translating gives CSSSWGTGLNNSPLHF.

This sequence joins TRBV6-6 and TRBJ1-2, with D possibly being TRBD1 (5 bases). Germline CDR1 is MNHNY and CDR2 is SVGAGI (reference sequence). The CDR3 totals 15 residues. V was pared by 0 bases and J by 0 bases, with 8 bases between. The DNA of the CDR3 is TGTGCCAGCAGTTACTCGGGGCTTTCTAACTATGGCTACACCTTC. Protein product: CASSYSGLSNYGYTF.

This clone was seen only once. This rearrangement joins TRBV7-3 to TRBJ2-1; 8 bases align to TRBD2. J lost 0 bases, V lost 5 bases, and 3 bases had no gene match. CDR1 and CDR2 (germline): SGHTA, FQGTGA. This CDR3 has 15 amino acids. CDR3 amino acids: CASSIGTSSYNEQFF. The DNA for the CDR3 is TGTGCCAGCAGCATAGGGACTAGCTCCTACAATGAGCAGTTCTTC. Using reference TRBV7-3 and TRBJ2-1 for the parts outside the CDR3, the full variable domain is GAGVSQTPSNKVTEKGKYVELRCDPISGHTALYWYRQSLGQGPEFLIYFQGTGAADDSGLPNDRFFAVRPEGSVSTLKIQRTERGDSAVYLCASSIGTSSYNEQFFGPGTRLTVL.

The CDR3 region is CASSQPTGTNTGELFF. CDR3 nucleotide sequence: TGCGCCAGCAGCCAACCGACAGGTACGAACACCGGGGAGCTGTTTTTT. The V gene is TRBV4-1, the J gene TRBJ2-2, with D perhaps TRBD1 (6 bases). Trimming took off 2 bases at V and 0 bases at J, with 10 bases between the two ends. Germline loops: CDR1 MGHRA, CDR2 YSYEKL. The CDR3 consists of 16 residues.

The chain employs TRBV4-3 and TRBJ2-1; tentative D call: TRBD2 (5 bases). The CDR3 has 15 amino acids. Deletions cut 0 bases from V and 9 bases from J, with 15 bases between. Per the germline V gene, CDR1 is LGHNA and CDR2 is YSLEER. The CDR3 DNA sequence: TGCGCCAGCAGCCAAGATGTAGGTAGTGGGAGTGAGCAGTTCTTC. Translated, it gives CASSQDVGSGSEQFF.

This clone was detected a few times. The gene calls are TRBV28 and TRBJ1-5, with unresolved D. V lost 3 bases, J lost 5 bases, and 11 bases lay in between. The CDR3 sequence is 14 residues long. Germline V gene lookup returns CDR1 MDHEN and CDR2 SYDVKM. CDR3 amino acids: CASSFTRRDQPQHF. For the CDR3, the DNA is TGTGCCAGCAGTTTCACCCGGAGAGATCAGCCCCAGCATTTT.

The chain carries TRBV19 and TRBJ1-5, with a weak D call TRBD1 (6 bases). Germline V gives CDR1 LNHDA, CDR2 SQIVND (reference sequence). This CDR3 has 16 residues. Trimming left V 1 base short and J 4 bases short, with 14 bases between. The CDR3 loop is CASSIGDRTRNQPQHF. In DNA form, the CDR3 reads TGTGCCAGTAGTATAGGTGACAGGACGAGAAATCAGCCCCAGCATTTT.

The chain combines TRBV27 with TRBJ2-2; 13 bases fit TRBD2. This CDR3 region has 19 residues. Germline V gene data show CDR1 as MNHEY and CDR2 as SMNVEV (reference sequence). J gave up 3 bases and V 1 base, and 8 bases lay outside the gene matches. In nucleotides, the CDR3 is TGTGCCAGCAGTTTATTCCCTAGACTAGCGGGGGGATACACCGGGGAGCTGTTTTTT. As protein: CASSLFPRLAGGYTGELFF.

V is TRBV6-4 and J is TRBJ2-1; 7 bases are shared with TRBD2. V lost 5 bases, J lost 3 bases, and 10 bases stayed unmatched. The CDR3 consists of 16 residues. CDR1 and CDR2 from the germline V gene are MRHNA and SNTAGT. The CDR3 protein is CASSRLAAGSYNEQFF. The CDR3 DNA sequence: TGTGCCAGCAGTCGTCTAGCGGCCGGGAGCTACAATGAGCAGTTCTTC.

The V and J genes are TRBV11-1 and TRBJ1-1; D uncertain. V lost 1 base and J lost 1, with 4 bases in between. CDR1 SGHAT and CDR2 FQDESV come from the germline V gene (reference sequence). CDR3 length: 13 residues. The CDR3 spells CASSLGGNTEAFF. CDR3 in DNA: TGTGCCAGCAGCTTAGGCGGGAACACTGAAGCTTTCTTT.

The rearrangement joins TRBV11-2 to TRBJ2-1; 9 nucleotides align to TRBD1. The CDR3 has 16 amino acids. The germline V gene encodes CDR1 SGHAT and CDR2 FQNNGV. After removal of 1 base from V and 3 bases from J, the junction contained 4 bases not matched to a gene. CDR3 nucleotide sequence: TGTGCCAGCAGCTTAGGCGGGACAGGGTACTACAATGAGCAGTTCTTC. This sequence encodes CASSLGGTGYYNEQFF.

This rearrangement joins TRBV18 to TRBJ2-5; D unresolved. The J call may be mistaken, given a closer DNA end match to TRBJ2-7. Germline V gives CDR1 KGHSH, CDR2 LQKENI. The CDR3 has 14 amino acids. CDR3 sequence: CASSPIEDSYEQYF. The CDR3 bases are TGTGCCAGCTCACCGATAGAGGACTCCTACGAGCAGTACTTC.

The CDR3 nucleotides are TGTGCCAGCAGGGCTCCGGCAGGGGGTACCAATCAGCCCCAGCATTTT. Protein sequence: CASRAPAGGTNQPQHF. The V gene is TRBV2, the J gene TRBJ1-5; 7 bases are a match to TRBD1. This CDR3 comprises 16 residues. Trimming cost V 6 bases and J 3 bases; bases outside gene matches: 11. Germline loops: CDR1 SNHLY, CDR2 FYNNEI.

The rearrangement joins TRBV21-1 to TRBJ2-2; the D call TRBD2 from the table was never checked on the DNA. TRBV21-1 is a recognized pseudogene. There are 18 residues in the CDR3. The CDR3 bases are TGTGCCAGCAGCCGGCGCCCGACTAGCGGGAGGGTGGCCGGGGAGCTGTTTTTT. Its translation is CASSRRPTSGRVAGELFF.

This sequence joins TRBV4-1 and TRBJ1-2; a possible D gene is TRBD1 (5 bases). In germline, CDR1 is MGHRA, CDR2 YSYEKL. The CDR3 is 18 amino acids. Trimming stripped 4 bases from V and 5 bases from J, with 26 bases between. The CDR3 loop is CASSRIIRTGGGEYGYTF. CDR3 DNA sequence: TGCGCCAGCAGCCGAATAATTAGGACGGGGGGTGGAGAGTATGGCTACACCTTC.

The chain employs TRBV19 and TRBJ2-4; D perhaps matches TRBD2 (7 bases). V was cut by 7 bases and J by 5 bases, with 12 bases left in between. The length of the CDR3 is 13 residues. From germline, CDR1 is LNHDA and CDR2 SQIVND (reference sequence). This CDR3 is CASNRGAENIQYF. In DNA, the CDR3 is TGTGCCAGTAACCGGGGGGCAGAAAACATTCAGTACTTC.

The V gene is TRBV7-6, the J gene TRBJ2-3, with D possibly matching TRBD2 (6 bases). This CDR3 is 18 amino acids long. Trimming left V 2 bases short and J 6 bases short, with 24 bases between. Germline assignment: CDR1 SGHVS and CDR2 FNYEAQ. CDR3 loop: CASSLFGGRAIWIDTQYF. The CDR3, as DNA: TGTGCCAGCAGCTTATTTGGAGGGCGGGCCATCTGGATTGATACGCAGTATTTT.

This chain connects TRBV28 to TRBJ2-7; 8 nucleotides agree with TRBD1. Germline CDR1 is MDHEN and CDR2 is SYDVKM. V lost 10 bases, J lost 3 bases, and 23 bases stayed unmatched. The CDR3 has 18 amino acids. The CDR3 spells CATAPIAGTGYFLYEQYF. The CDR3 nucleotides are TGTGCCACCGCTCCGATTGCCGGGACAGGATATTTTCTCTACGAGCAGTACTTC.

CDR3 amino acids: CATAGTSASYEQYF. The CDR3 nucleotides are TGTGCCACCGCCGGGACTAGCGCCTCCTACGAGCAGTACTTC. V usage is TRBV19 and J usage is TRBJ2-7; 10 bases match TRBD2. Germline V gives CDR1 LNHDA, CDR2 SQIVND (reference sequence). The CDR3 runs 14 residues. Trimming cost V 10 bases and J 0 bases; bases outside gene matches: 6.

The chain is built from TRBV12-1 and TRBJ2-1; TRBD2 was called by the table and not checked on the DNA. TRBV12-1 represents a pseudogene. There are 19 residues in the CDR3. DNA for the CDR3: TGTGCCAGCAGCTCCCGGACTAGCGGGCCTCATCTCGGCGGGGGTGAGCAGTTCTTC. This codes for CASSSRTSGPHLGGGEQFF.

V and J are TRBV20-1 and TRBJ2-7, with 7 bases fitting TRBD1. The CDR3 is made up of 9 amino acids. Germline values: CDR1 DFQATT, CDR2 SNEGSKA (reference sequence). For the CDR3, the DNA is TGCAGGCCGACAGGGTTGAAGTACTTC. Translated, it gives CRPTGLKYF.

The chain has TRBV5-1 and TRBJ1-4, with 7 bases fitting TRBD1. Germline CDR1 and CDR2: SGHRS and YFSETQ. With 0 bases clipped from V and 3 bases from J, the junction kept 5 bases outside the gene matches. This CDR3 comprises 16 residues. CDR3 sequence reads: CASSLAPGTANEKLFF. The CDR3 coding sequence is TGCGCCAGCAGCTTGGCCCCCGGGACAGCTAATGAAAAACTGTTTTTT. The full variable domain, in which reference TRBV5-1 and TRBJ1-4 provide the parts outside the CDR3, is KAGVTQTPRYLIKTRGQQVTLSCSPISGHRSVSWYQQTPGQGLQFLFEYFSETQRNKGNFPGRFSGRQFSNSRSEMNVSTLELGDSALYLCASSLAPGTANEKLFFGSGTQLSVL.

This chain uses TRBV6-5 with TRBJ2-3, with 8 bases aligning to TRBD2. The germline V gene has CDR1 MNHEY and CDR2 SVGAGI. The CDR3 consists of 14 residues. V lost 6 bases, J lost 3 bases, and 5 bases stayed unmatched. The CDR3 bases are TGTGCCAGCAGCCCCAGCGGGAGAACAGATACGCAGTATTTT. Protein product: CASSPSGRTDTQYF.

The CDR3 loop reads CASSGSSGRDEQFF. CDR3 bases: TGTGCCAGTAGCGGGAGTAGCGGGAGGGATGAGCAGTTCTTC. The rearrangement joins TRBV6-5 to TRBJ2-1; 11 nucleotides align to TRBD2. Germline assignment: CDR1 MNHEY and CDR2 SVGAGI. V dropped 9 bases and J dropped 8; count of bases not matched to a gene: 9. This CDR3 has 14 amino acids.

The chain joins TRBV28 to TRBJ1-5, with D maybe TRBD1 (6 bases). In germline, CDR1 is MDHEN, CDR2 SYDVKM. V lost 6 bases, J lost 3 bases, and 12 bases lay in between. This CDR3 has 14 residues. The chain's CDR3 is CASRLGQFNQPQHF. For the CDR3, the DNA is TGTGCCAGCAGATTAGGACAGTTCAATCAGCCCCAGCATTTT.

The V gene is TRBV28, the J gene TRBJ1-6, with D perhaps TRBD1 (5 bases). CDR3 length equals 12 residues. The V gene's germline CDR1 is MDHEN and CDR2 SYDVKM. V lost 7 bases and J 12 bases, leaving 13 bases between the germline ends. The CDR3 DNA follows: TGTGCCAGCAATATATTACAGGAACCCCTCCACTTT. Translated: CASNILQEPLHF.